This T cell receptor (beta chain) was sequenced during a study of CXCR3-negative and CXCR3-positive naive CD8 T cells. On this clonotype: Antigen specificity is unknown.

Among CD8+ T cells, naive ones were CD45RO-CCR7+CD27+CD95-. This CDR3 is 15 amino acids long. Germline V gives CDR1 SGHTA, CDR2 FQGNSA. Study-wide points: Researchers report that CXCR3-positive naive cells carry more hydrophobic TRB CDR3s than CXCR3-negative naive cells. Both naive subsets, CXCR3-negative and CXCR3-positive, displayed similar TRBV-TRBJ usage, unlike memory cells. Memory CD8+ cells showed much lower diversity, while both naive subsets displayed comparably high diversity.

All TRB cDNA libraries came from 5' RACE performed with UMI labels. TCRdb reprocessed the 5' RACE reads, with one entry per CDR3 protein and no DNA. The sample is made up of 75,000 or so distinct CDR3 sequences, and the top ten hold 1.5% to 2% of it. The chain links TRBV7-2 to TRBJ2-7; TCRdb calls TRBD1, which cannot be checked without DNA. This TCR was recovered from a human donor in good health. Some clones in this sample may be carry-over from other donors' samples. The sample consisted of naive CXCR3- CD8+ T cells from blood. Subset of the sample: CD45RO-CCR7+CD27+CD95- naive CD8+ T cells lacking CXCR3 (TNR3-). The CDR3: CASSPWSGQTYEQYF.